This T cell receptor beta chain was retrieved from a study of somatic mutations in cytotoxic T cells in rheumatoid arthritis. Sequenced by immunoSEQ multiplex PCR; TCRdb stores in-frame clones only, minus some. The repertoire holds 35,000 to 45,000 clones, with about 80% as singletons. This TCR came from a man aged 40-49 years in good health. The sequenced sample consisted of CD8+ T cells sorted from blood.

CDR3 loop: CASSLGAGAYEQYF. The CDR3 DNA follows: TGCGCCAGCAGCTTGGGAGCGGGAGCCTACGAGCAGTACTTC. V gene TRBV5-1 combines with J gene TRBJ2-7; 8 nucleotides agree with TRBD2. Germline V lookup: CDR1 SGHRS, CDR2 YFSETQ. The CDR3 runs 14 residues. After removal of 0 bases from V and 2 bases from J, the junction contained 1 base not matched to a gene.